This T cell receptor (beta chain) comes out of a study of shared clonotypes between healthy human individuals. In the case of this clone: Its antigen is still unknown.

Germline V CDR1 and CDR2: MDHEN, SYDVKM. V lost 3 bases and J 9 bases, leaving 11 bases between the germline ends. CDR3 length: 13 amino acids. Sorted-subset replicate PCRs used roughly 210 ng of genomic DNA. This amount corresponded to approximately 30,000 T cell genomes. Clones were sequenced by immunoSEQ multiplex PCR, and TCRdb holds only the in-frame ones, with some missing. Of hundreds of thousands of clones in the sample, almost 97% were seen once. Partitioning of CD4+ cells yielded a CD45RA+ naive subset and a CD45RA-negative memory subset. General study results and limits: Non-shared clonotypes were found to have lower generation probabilities than the clonotypes that were shared by all four of the sorted-subset donors.

The sequenced material came from naive CD4+ T cells sorted from blood. The subset is: CD45RA+ positively selected. This TCR derives from a woman in her thirties in good health. V and J are TRBV28 and TRBJ1-4; tentative D call: TRBD1 (5 bases). This CDR3 reads CASSLPGTQKLFF. The CDR3 nucleotides read TGTGCCAGCAGTTTGCCCGGGACCCAAAAACTGTTTTTT.